This entry features one TCR beta chain sequence. Its antigen is not identified. The source of the sample is a study of cytomegalovirus exposure and HLA in healthy donors. Study-wide results and limits: A later analysis associated 15,000 or so TCR beta sequences with HLA alleles at a 0.05 false discovery rate.

Amplification used 60 Vbeta primers and 13 Jbeta primers. Clones were read by immunoSEQ multiplex PCR, and TCRdb kept only the in-frame ones, dropping some. The sample yields about 80,000 clones, roughly two thirds seen once. From germline, CDR1 is SEHNR and CDR2 FQNEAQ (reference sequence). CDR3 size: 13 residues. The V end lost 8 bases, the J end lost 6 bases, and 14 bases lay between the germline ends. Material: PBMCs. The origin of this receptor is a woman between 50 and 59 years old in good health and CMV-seropositive. V is TRBV7-9 and J is TRBJ1-5; D perhaps matches TRBD1 (5 bases). The CDR3, as DNA: TGTGCCAGCGGGGCGAGGATAGGTCAGCCCCAGCATTTT. Translation: CASGARIGQPQHF. Supplemented by reference TRBV7-9 and TRBJ1-5, the full variable domain reads DTGVSQNPRHKITKRGQNVTFRCDPISEHNRLYWYRQTLGQGPEFLTYFQNEAQLEKSRLLSDRFSAERPKGSFSTLEIQRTEQGDSAMYLCASGARIGQPQHFGDGTRLSIL.